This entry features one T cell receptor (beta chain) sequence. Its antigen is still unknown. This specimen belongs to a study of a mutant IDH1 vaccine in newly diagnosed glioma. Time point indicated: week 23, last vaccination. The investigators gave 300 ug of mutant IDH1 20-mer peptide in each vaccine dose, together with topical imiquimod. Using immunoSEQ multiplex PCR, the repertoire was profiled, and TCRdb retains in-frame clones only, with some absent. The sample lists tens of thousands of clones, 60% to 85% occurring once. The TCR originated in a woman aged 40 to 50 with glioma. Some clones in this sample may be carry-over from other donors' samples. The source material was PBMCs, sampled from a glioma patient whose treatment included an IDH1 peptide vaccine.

This CDR3 reads CASSVAADTQYF. CDR3 in DNA: TGTGCCAGCAGCGTAGCGGCAGATACGCAGTATTTT. V is TRBV9 and J is TRBJ2-3; D unclear. CDR1 SGDLS and CDR2 YYNGEE come from the germline V gene. The V gene lost 0 bases and the J gene lost 4 bases, with 3 bases spanning the gap. The CDR3 is 12 residues long.